Below are 23 T cell receptor beta chains sequenced from a single sample in a study of CD8+CD57+ T cells in acquired aplastic anemia. For CDR3 and TCR beta VDJ profiling, genomic DNA was the template used. TCRdb re-derived calls from the reads in MiXCR, one entry per CDR3 protein. The sample yields about half a million distinct CDR3 sequences, over 25% seen once. Before being chosen for sequencing, patients had shown CD8+CD57+ cell expansion by flow cytometry. Sequences were obtained from sorted CD4+, CD8+, or CD8+CD57+ T cells (not recorded which) from PBMCs. These receptors were collected from a human donor with aplastic anemia.

The chain links TRBV15 to TRBJ2-7; no clear D. The CDR3 contains 13 residues. Trimming pared 8 bases from V and 0 bases from J, leaving 11 bases between. Germline V gene sequence: CDR1 LNHNV, CDR2 YYDKDF (reference sequence). This chain's CDR3 is CATAPDVSYEQYF. The CDR3 DNA reads TGTGCCACCGCCCCGGACGTCTCCTACGAGCAGTACTTC.

The table lists this clonotype with a few counts. This rearrangement joins TRBV7-2 to TRBJ2-1; D unresolved. The CDR3 sequence is 15 residues long. Trimming pared 1 base from V and 10 bases from J, leaving 17 bases between. Germline CDR1 reads SGHTA; CDR2 reads FQGNSA. CDR3 residues: CASSLDRYVRNEQFF. The CDR3 region has the DNA TGTGCCAGCAGCTTAGATCGATACGTGAGAAACGAGCAGTTCTTC. Based on the CDR3 plus reference TRBV7-2 and TRBJ2-1, the full variable domain is GAGVSQSPSNKVTEKGKDVELRCDPISGHTALYWYRQSLGQGLEFLIYFQGNSAPDKSGLPSDRFSAERTGGSVSTLTIQRTQQEDSAVYLCASSLDRYVRNEQFFGPGTRLTVL.

The chain carries TRBV6-1 and TRBJ1-4, with 9 bases identical to TRBD1. The V and J ends lost 6 bases and 10 bases, in that order; junction bases with no gene match: 3. The CDR3 is 12 amino acids. CDR1 is MNHNS and CDR2 is SASEGT in the germline V gene. The DNA for the CDR3 is TGTGCCAGCAGGGACAGGGGAGGAAAACTGTTTTTT. It codes for CASRDRGGKLFF.

The rearrangement joins TRBV18 to TRBJ1-2; TRBD1 aligns across 7 bases. With 3 bases clipped from V and 2 bases from J, the junction kept 3 bases outside the gene matches. In germline, CDR1 is KGHSH, CDR2 LQKENI. This CDR3 has 14 residues. CDR3 residues: CASSPETGNYGYTF. The CDR3 coding sequence is TGTGCCAGCTCACCCGAGACAGGGAACTATGGCTACACCTTC.

The gene calls are TRBV6-1 and TRBJ1-1, with D hard to call. This CDR3 is built from 13 residues. Germline CDR1 is MNHNS and CDR2 is SASEGT. Trimming shortened V by 6 bases and J by 2 bases, and 10 bases separated the two germline ends. DNA for the CDR3: TGTGCCAGCAGGATAACTGATAACACTGAAGCTTTCTTT. It yields the protein CASRITDNTEAFF.

In this sample, this clonotype turned up many times. The rearrangement uses TRBV25-1 and TRBJ1-1; D remains unclear. This CDR3 has 14 amino acids. Germline CDR1 is MGHDK and CDR2 is SYGVNS. Trimming pared 1 base from V and 6 bases from J, leaving 12 bases between. The CDR3 DNA reads as TGTGCCAGCAGTGAATTCTTCGGGTACGCTGAAGCTTTCTTT. Translating gives CASSEFFGYAEAFF.

This clonotype has a count of ten or more. The chain joins TRBV29-1 to TRBJ2-2, with 9 bases identical to TRBD1. V shed 7 bases, J shed 6 bases, and the junction held 6 bases outside the gene matches. Germline V CDR1 and CDR2: SQVTM, ANQGSEA. The CDR3 totals 13 residues. The CDR3 coding sequence is TGCAGCGGCGGGACAGGGTCCGCCGGGGAGCTGTTTTTT. Protein sequence: CSGGTGSAGELFF.

This clonotype was detected ten times or more. V gene TRBV2 combines with J gene TRBJ2-5, with D perhaps TRBD2 (6 bases). This CDR3 comprises 15 residues. CDR1 and CDR2 from the germline V gene are SNHLY and FYNNEI. V gave up 2 bases and J gave up 5 bases, with 15 bases separating them. The CDR3 region has the DNA TGTGCCAGCAGTGAATATCTGAGACTAGAGGAGACCCAGTACTTC. Translated, it gives CASSEYLRLEETQYF.

A note on this clonotype: With a much larger clone just one base away, this may be a read error. This sequence joins TRBV19 and TRBJ1-6, with a possible D match to TRBD1 (5 bases). This CDR3 region has 17 residues. Looked up from germline, CDR1 is LNHDA and CDR2 is SQIVND (reference sequence). The CDR3 reads CASSTDGGYSYSSPLHF. CDR3 DNA: TGTGCCAGTAGCACCGACGGGGGATACTCCTATAGTTCACCCCTCCACTTT.

The rearrangement links TRBV20-1 to TRBJ2-2, with D possibly being TRBD1 (6 bases). The CDR3 has 17 residues. Trimming shortened V by 0 bases and J by 1 base, and 15 bases separated the two germline ends. CDR1 and CDR2 (germline): DFQATT, SNEGSKA (reference sequence). The CDR3 nucleotides are TGCAGTGCTAGAGATCTCACAGGGCAAGGGAACACCGGGGAGCTGTTTTTT. It codes for CSARDLTGQGNTGELFF.

As to this clonotype: The conserved phenylalanine or tryptophan normally closing the CDR3 is absent here, so this likely arose from a read error. The chain links TRBV2 to TRBJ1-2; D not resolved. The CDR3 spans 14 residues. The ends were cut back, 5 bases at V and 1 base at J, with 11 bases in the middle. The germline V gene encodes CDR1 SNHLY and CDR2 FYNNEI. This CDR3 reads CASSYESYNYGYTC. In nucleotides, the CDR3 is TGTGCCAGCAGTTACGAGTCTTATAACTATGGCTACACCTGC.

The chain combines TRBV29-1 with TRBJ1-1; 7 bases match TRBD1. This CDR3 spans 17 amino acids. Germline V gene sequence: CDR1 SQVTM, CDR2 ANQGSEA. J was trimmed by 5 bases and V by 4 bases; bases with no gene match: 19. This CDR3 is CSVGEFGTEGVGTEAFF. Here the CDR3 DNA reads TGCAGCGTTGGAGAGTTCGGGACAGAGGGCGTAGGGACTGAAGCTTTCTTT.

This clonotype was seen only once. This may be a read error: a much more frequent sequence differs by one nucleotide. This chain connects TRBV15 to TRBJ2-4; D is undetermined. The CDR3 has 16 amino acids. CDR1 is LNHNV, CDR2 YYDKDF, per germline (reference sequence). V was pared by 0 bases and J by 0 bases, with 9 bases between. CDR3 bases: TGTGCCACCAGCAGAGAGGGGTTTATAGCCAAAAACATTCAGTACTTC. This gives the protein CATSREGFIAKNIQYF.

Many counts were recorded for this clonotype. The chain couples TRBV19 to TRBJ2-7; TRBD1 is a possible D gene (5 bases). The CDR3 consists of 14 residues. V lost 2 bases, J lost 1 base, and 9 bases lay in between. Germline loops: CDR1 LNHDA, CDR2 SQIVND (reference sequence). The CDR3, as DNA: TGTGCCAGTAGTATACAGGCAGGGTCCTACGAGCAGTACTTC. It yields the protein CASSIQAGSYEQYF.

This clonotype was detected many times. The V and J genes are TRBV19 and TRBJ1-4; D is unclear. The CDR3 spans 12 residues. The germline CDR1 and CDR2 sequences are LNHDA and SQIVND (reference sequence). V was shortened by 9 bases and J by 0 bases, with 5 bases between the two germline ends. The CDR3 sequence is CASEATNEKLFF. The CDR3 DNA sequence: TGTGCCAGCGAAGCAACTAATGAAAAACTGTTTTTT.

Comment on this clonotype: A much larger clone sits a single nucleotide away, making a read error possible. The chain links TRBV20-1 to TRBJ2-7, with D possibly being TRBD2 (5 bases). The germline V gene encodes CDR1 DFQATT and CDR2 SNEGSKA (reference sequence). The CDR3 length is 12 residues. As DNA, the CDR3 is TGCAGTGCTAGTTTGGGGAGCTACGAGCAGCACTTC. It specifies CSASLGSYEQHF.

The genes are TRBV19 and TRBJ1-5, with 7 bases fitting TRBD1. Germline loops: CDR1 LNHDA, CDR2 SQIVND (reference sequence). The CDR3 covers 13 residues. The J segment lost 2 bases and the V segment lost 8 bases, leaving 3 bases of the junction unmatched. The CDR3 DNA reads TGTGCCAGTTGGGACAGCGGCAATCAGCCCCAGCATTTT. Protein sequence: CASWDSGNQPQHF.

This clonotype has just a few counts. This chain joins TRBV9 and TRBJ2-1; the D is unclear. CDR3 length: 15 amino acids. In germline, CDR1 is SGDLS, CDR2 YYNGEE. Trimming stripped 0 bases from V and 3 bases from J, with 10 bases between. Here the CDR3 reads CASSVAPDGYNEQFF. CDR3 DNA sequence: TGTGCCAGCAGCGTAGCCCCGGACGGCTACAATGAGCAGTTCTTC.

The chain joins TRBV9 to TRBJ1-1, with no clear D. V was shortened by 0 bases and J by 6 bases, with 9 bases between the two germline ends. This CDR3 spans 13 amino acids. Per the germline V gene, CDR1 is SGDLS and CDR2 is YYNGEE. The CDR3 protein is CASSVDSGAEAFF. CDR3 nucleotide sequence: TGTGCCAGCAGCGTAGATAGTGGAGCTGAAGCTTTCTTT.

This clonotype has ten or more counts. The gene calls are TRBV20-1 and TRBJ1-2; D is ambiguous. Germline V gives CDR1 DFQATT, CDR2 SNEGSKA (reference sequence). The CDR3 extends over 13 amino acids. CDR3 sequence reads: CTIASVADYGYTF. The CDR3 DNA is TGCACTATAGCCTCGGTGGCTGACTATGGCTACACCTTC.

The chain couples TRBV25-1 to TRBJ2-2; 7 bases agree with TRBD2. CDR1 MGHDK and CDR2 SYGVNS come from the germline V gene. Unmatched junction bases numbered 6, after V lost 8 bases and J lost 0 bases. This CDR3 has 15 amino acids. The CDR3 region is CASSTTSPNTGELFF. In DNA form, the CDR3 reads TGTGCCAGCTCAACGACTAGCCCGAACACCGGGGAGCTGTTTTTT.

The chain employs TRBV4-3 and TRBJ2-2; D unresolved. The CDR3 sequence is 13 residues long. Per germline, CDR1 LGHNA and CDR2 YSLEER. With 0 bases removed from V and 8 bases from J, the gap between germline ends came to 7 bases. CDR3 DNA: TGCGCCAGCAGCCAAGAGGAACGGGGGGAGCTGTTTTTT. Protein sequence: CASSQEERGELFF.

V is TRBV4-1 and J is TRBJ1-4; 7 bases line up with TRBD1. V lost 0 bases and J lost 14; bases outside the gene matches: 6. The germline V gene encodes CDR1 MGHRA and CDR2 YSYEKL. The CDR3 runs 13 residues. In DNA, the CDR3 is TGCGCCAGCAGCCAAGACGCGGGACAGAGGCTGTTTTTT. Protein: CASSQDAGQRLFF.